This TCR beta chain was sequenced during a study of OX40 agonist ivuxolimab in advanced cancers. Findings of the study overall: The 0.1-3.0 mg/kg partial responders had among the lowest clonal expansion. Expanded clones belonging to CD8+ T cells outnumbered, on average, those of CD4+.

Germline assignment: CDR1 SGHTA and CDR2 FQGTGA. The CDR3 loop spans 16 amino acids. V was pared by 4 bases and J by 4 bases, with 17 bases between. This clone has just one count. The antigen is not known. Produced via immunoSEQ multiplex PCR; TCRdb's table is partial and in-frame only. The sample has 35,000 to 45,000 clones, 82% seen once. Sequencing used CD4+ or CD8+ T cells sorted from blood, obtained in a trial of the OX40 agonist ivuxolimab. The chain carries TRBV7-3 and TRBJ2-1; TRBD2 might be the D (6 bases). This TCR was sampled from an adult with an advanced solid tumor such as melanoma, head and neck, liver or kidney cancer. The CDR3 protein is CASSSTSSARYNEQFF. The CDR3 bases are TGTGCCAGCAGCTCAACTAGCTCAGCCCGATACAATGAGCAGTTCTTC.